These 27 T cell receptor beta chains were sequenced from one sample in a study of blood T cell repertoires in COVID-19. Method: immunoSEQ multiplex PCR; TCRdb's copy keeps in-frame clones and lacks some. This repertoire shows roughly 250,000 clones, roughly 86% found once; its top ten account for around 3%. The sample was PBMCs or T cells enriched from blood (not recorded which). The receptors derive from a woman aged 40 to 55 with acute COVID-19.

The gene calls are TRBV2 and TRBJ2-1; D uncertain. The CDR3 loop spans 14 amino acids. V gave up 6 bases and J gave up 4 bases, with 13 bases separating them. Looked up from germline, CDR1 is SNHLY and CDR2 is FYNNEI. The CDR3: CASRPSSSYNEQFF. The CDR3 DNA reads TGTGCCAGCAGGCCTTCTAGTAGTTACAATGAGCAGTTCTTC.

CDR3 coding DNA: TGTGCCAGCAGTTTAGATTCGGGGGAGAGGCCCCAGCATTTT. Encoded protein: CASSLDSGERPQHF. This rearrangement joins TRBV28 to TRBJ1-5, with D possibly TRBD1 on 5 matching bases. The CDR3 extends over 14 amino acids. Germline V gene sequence: CDR1 MDHEN, CDR2 SYDVKM. V gave up 2 bases and J gave up 9 bases, with 14 bases separating them.

This clone was seen just once. The J gene is TRBJ2-5, the V gene TRBV5-5, with D unresolved. The germline CDR1 and CDR2 sequences are SGHKS and YYEKEE (reference sequence). The CDR3 totals 13 residues. Trimming removed 6 bases from V and 5 bases from J, with 14 bases in between. CDR3 loop: CASIPLRRETQYF. CDR3 nucleotide sequence: TGTGCCAGCATCCCGCTACGTCGGGAGACCCAGTACTTC.

The genes are TRBV7-9 and TRBJ2-6, with D perhaps matching TRBD2 (7 bases). Trimming took 11 bases from V and 4 from J, leaving 24 bases between them. The CDR3 consists of 17 residues. The V gene's germline CDR1 is SEHNR and CDR2 FQNEAQ (reference sequence). CDR3 sequence reads: CAPSDSGLTGGANVLTF. The DNA for the CDR3 is TGTGCCCCTTCGGATAGCGGGCTCACAGGGGGGGCCAACGTCCTGACTTTC.

This clone was counted a single time. The V and J genes are TRBV4-1 and TRBJ1-6; D gene unclear. The CDR3 has 16 residues. Per germline, CDR1 MGHRA and CDR2 YSYEKL. V was trimmed by 0 bases and J by 10 bases, leaving 16 bases between them. CDR3 sequence: CASSQDPGLNGSPLHF. CDR3 DNA: TGCGCCAGCAGCCAAGATCCCGGACTAAACGGGTCACCCCTCCACTTT.

The chain employs TRBV29-1 and TRBJ2-3; unclear D gene. The germline gives CDR1 SQVTM, CDR2 ANQGSEA. Trimming removed 6 bases at V and 3 bases at J, with 16 bases between. CDR3 length: 14 amino acids. CDR3 sequence (DNA): TGCAGCGTCAAAGACACATGGATGACAGATACGCAGTATTTT. This translates into CSVKDTWMTDTQYF.

V is TRBV5-1 and J is TRBJ1-2, with D maybe TRBD1 (5 bases). The CDR3 covers 15 residues. The germline CDR1 and CDR2 sequences are SGHRS and YFSETQ. Trimming took off 4 bases at V and 4 bases at J, with 17 bases between the two ends. The CDR3 coding sequence is TGCGCCAGCAGCCCCGGGCAAGGGGCGGTCTATGGCTACACCTTC. It encodes CASSPGQGAVYGYTF.

The chain uses TRBV7-8 and TRBJ2-7, with D maybe TRBD1 (6 bases). In germline, CDR1 is SGHVS, CDR2 FQNEAQ. Trimming pared 2 bases from V and 6 bases from J, leaving 14 bases between. There are 14 residues in the CDR3. The CDR3 reads CASSLTGPVGEQYF. In DNA form, the CDR3 reads TGTGCCAGCAGCTTAACAGGGCCTGTCGGCGAGCAGTACTTC. The full variable domain, completed using reference TRBV7-8 and TRBJ2-7, is GAGVSQSPRYKVAKRGQDVALRCDPISGHVSLFWYQQALGQGPEFLTYFQNEAQLDKSGLPSDRFFAERPEGSVSTLKIQRTQQEDSAVYLCASSLTGPVGEQYFGPGTRLTVT.

This clone appeared once. This chain links TRBV5-6 with TRBJ2-7, with TRBD1 matching over 10 bases. The CDR3 spans 16 residues. After removal of 0 bases from V and 3 bases from J, the junction contained 6 bases not matched to a gene. Germline CDR1 reads SGHDT; CDR2 reads YYEEEE. As DNA, the CDR3 is TGTGCCAGCAGCTTGGGAGGGGACAGGGGAGGCTACGAGCAGTACTTC. Translating gives CASSLGGDRGGYEQYF. Together with reference TRBV5-6 and TRBJ2-7, the CDR3 gives the full variable domain: DAGVTQSPTHLIKTRGQQVTLRCSPKSGHDTVSWYQQALGQGPQFIFQYYEEEERQRGNFPDRFSGHQFPNYSSELNVNALLLGDSALYLCASSLGGDRGGYEQYFGPGTRLTVT.

This clone has just a few counts. The chain links TRBV6-5 to TRBJ1-2; 12 bases agree with TRBD1. Germline assignment: CDR1 MNHEY and CDR2 SVGAGI. Trimming took 6 bases from V and 8 from J; bases not matched to a gene: 10. The CDR3 is 15 residues long. The CDR3 coding sequence is TGTGCCAGCAGGGGACCGGGACAGGGGGCTTCGGGCTACACCTTC. Translating gives CASRGPGQGASGYTF.

The sample holds one count of this clone. The chain links TRBV6-1 to TRBJ1-6, with 7 positions matching TRBD1. From germline, CDR1 is MNHNS and CDR2 SASEGT. V lost 1 base to trimming and J lost 7 bases; unmatched junction nucleotides: 7. The CDR3 runs 16 residues. The CDR3 reads CASSEVKGTVNSPLHF. The DNA of the CDR3 is TGTGCCAGCAGTGAAGTGAAGGGGACAGTCAATTCACCCCTCCACTTT.

In this sample, this clone turned up a few times. The chain has TRBV11-3 and TRBJ2-2; D is unresolved. V lost 5 bases, J lost 7 bases, and 11 bases lay in between. CDR1 and CDR2 (germline): SGHNT, YENEEA. The CDR3 has 13 amino acids. Here the CDR3 DNA reads TGTGCCAGCAGCGTTGGCACAAACGGGGAGCTGTTTTTT. Its translation: CASSVGTNGELFF.

This clone was seen only a few times. The chain combines TRBV5-1 with TRBJ2-3; D perhaps matches TRBD1 (6 bases). The CDR3 length is 17 residues. The V and J ends lost 0 bases and 2 bases respectively, with 16 bases between them. Germline CDR1 reads SGHRS; CDR2 reads YFSETQ. DNA of the CDR3: TGCGCCAGCAGCTTGGTCCCAGGGGCGGGCGACACAGATACGCAGTATTTT. Translating gives CASSLVPGAGDTDTQYF.

This chain joins TRBV7-9 and TRBJ2-3, with TRBD1 identical over 7 bases. This CDR3 contains 15 residues. V was pared by 6 bases and J by 6 bases, with 12 bases of the junction left unmatched. CDR1 and CDR2 (germline): SEHNR, FQNEAQ (reference sequence). The CDR3 DNA reads as TGTGCCAGCAGTCATACAGGGGATTTGCGTGATACGCAGTATTTT. Its translation: CASSHTGDLRDTQYF. Based on the CDR3 plus reference TRBV7-9 and TRBJ2-3, the full variable domain is DTGVSQNPRHKITKRGQNVTFRCDPISEHNRLYWYRQTLGQGPEFLTYFQNEAQLEKSRLLSDRFSAERPKGSFSTLEIQRTEQGDSAMYLCASSHTGDLRDTQYFGPGTRLTVL.

This sequence joins TRBV9 and TRBJ2-1; D unclear. The V gene's germline CDR1 is SGDLS and CDR2 YYNGEE. The CDR3 spans 15 residues. V was shortened by 0 bases and J by 0 bases, with 7 bases between the two germline ends. CDR3 loop: CASSVDSGSYNEQFF. In nucleotides, the CDR3 is TGTGCCAGCAGCGTAGACTCAGGCTCCTACAATGAGCAGTTCTTC.

The chain links TRBV19 to TRBJ2-7; the match to TRBD1 covers 10 bases. Germline CDR1 and CDR2: LNHDA and SQIVND (reference sequence). This CDR3 contains 14 residues. With V trimmed by 5 bases and J by 6 bases, 7 bases remained unmatched. The CDR3 DNA is TGTGCCAGTAGTGCCGCCGGGACAGGGGTCGAGCAGTACTTC. This gives the protein CASSAAGTGVEQYF.

This chain joins TRBV7-9 and TRBJ2-1, with 9 nucleotides matching TRBD2. This CDR3 contains 15 residues. The V segment lost 2 bases and the J segment 8 bases; nucleotides outside the gene matches: 7. CDR1 is SEHNR, CDR2 FQNEAQ, per germline (reference sequence). The CDR3 DNA reads TGTGCCAGCAGCTTAACCTCTAGCGGGATCGATGAGCAGTTCTTC. Residues: CASSLTSSGIDEQFF.

The rearrangement uses TRBV7-3 and TRBJ2-3; D gene unclear. Germline assignment: CDR1 SGHTA and CDR2 FQGTGA. The V and J ends lost 5 bases and 0 bases respectively, with 15 bases between them. The CDR3 is 16 amino acids. The CDR3 DNA reads as TGTGCCAGCAGCCCAAGCAGCGTGGCTAGCACAGATACGCAGTATTTT. Its protein product is CASSPSSVASTDTQYF.

J is TRBJ2-5 and V is TRBV5-1; D remains unclear. This CDR3 region has 13 residues. CDR1 is SGHRS and CDR2 is YFSETQ in the germline V gene. Deletions cut 1 base from V and 4 bases from J, with 8 bases between. The CDR3 bases are TGCGCCAGCAGCTTGTTTGGGCGAGAGACCCAGTACTTC. It yields the protein CASSLFGRETQYF.

The chain carries TRBV19 and TRBJ2-7; 7 bases fit TRBD1. Germline assignment: CDR1 LNHDA and CDR2 SQIVND (reference sequence). The trim removed 4 bases at V and 2 bases at J, leaving 11 bases unmatched. The length of the CDR3 is 16 residues. CDR3 residues: CASSTLRGQKAYEQYF. DNA of the CDR3: TGTGCCAGTAGTACGCTTAGGGGACAGAAGGCCTACGAGCAGTACTTC. Full variable domain (rest looked up from reference TRBV19 and TRBJ2-7): DGGITQSPKYLFRKEGQNVTLSCEQNLNHDAMYWYRQDPGQGLRLIYYSQIVNDFQKGDIAEGYSVSREKKESFPLTVTSAQKNPTAFYLCASSTLRGQKAYEQYFGPGTRLTVT.

This clone has just one count. V usage is TRBV6-6 and J usage is TRBJ2-7; D perhaps matches TRBD2 (5 bases). This CDR3 has 11 residues. Germline V gives CDR1 MNHNY, CDR2 SVGAGI (reference sequence). V lost 7 bases and J 6 bases, leaving 10 bases between the germline ends. CDR3 in amino acids: CASTSRGEQYF. CDR3 in DNA: TGTGCCAGCACCTCCCGGGGCGAGCAGTACTTC.

The chain uses TRBV5-5 and TRBJ2-3; D is unclear. Germline loops: CDR1 SGHKS, CDR2 YYEKEE (reference sequence). V was shortened by 0 bases and J by 4 bases, with 9 bases between the two germline ends. The CDR3 has 14 amino acids. The CDR3: CASSLGHVSDTQYF. CDR3 nucleotides: TGTGCCAGCAGCTTGGGGCACGTCTCAGATACGCAGTATTTT.

V gene TRBV10-2 combines with J gene TRBJ2-7, with D perhaps TRBD2 (5 bases). V shed 6 bases and J shed 5 bases, with 11 bases lying between them. Germline V gene lookup returns CDR1 WSHSY and CDR2 SAAADI. The CDR3 has 12 amino acids. The CDR3 DNA sequence: TGCGCCAGCAGCCATACTAGAAACGAGCAGTACTTC. Its translation is CASSHTRNEQYF.

J is TRBJ2-7 and V is TRBV9; tentative D call: TRBD2 (5 bases). V lost 0 bases, J lost 3 bases, and 13 bases lay in between. The CDR3 sequence is 15 residues long. Germline loops: CDR1 SGDLS, CDR2 YYNGEE. The chain's CDR3 is CASSVAGTSGYEQYF. The CDR3 DNA reads as TGTGCCAGCAGCGTAGCTGGTACTAGTGGCTACGAGCAGTACTTC. The full variable domain, its missing parts supplied by reference TRBV9 and TRBJ2-7, is DSGVTQTPKHLITATGQRVTLRCSPRSGDLSVYWYQQSLDQGLQFLIQYYNGEERAKGNILERFSAQQFPDLHSELNLSSLELGDSALYFCASSVAGTSGYEQYFGPGTRLTVT.

V gene TRBV5-1 combines with J gene TRBJ2-3; D gene unclear. The germline V and J ends were trimmed by 1 base and 0 bases, with 9 bases remaining between them. Germline V gene data show CDR1 as SGHRS and CDR2 as YFSETQ. CDR3 length: 15 residues. Here the CDR3 DNA reads TGCGCCAGCAGCTTGTCGGTTACTAGCACAGATACGCAGTATTTT. Amino acids: CASSLSVTSTDTQYF.

The CDR3 is CASSLRGPDTQYF. The CDR3 DNA reads TGTGCCAGCAGCCTTAGAGGGCCAGATACGCAGTATTTT. The V gene is TRBV11-3, the J gene TRBJ2-3; a weak D match, TRBD2 (5 bases). CDR1 and CDR2 (germline): SGHNT, YENEEA. This CDR3 is 13 amino acids long. Deletions cut 5 bases from V and 4 bases from J, with 10 bases between.

The chain recombines TRBV10-3 with TRBJ1-6; TRBD1 matches 9 bases. Germline V gene data show CDR1 as ENHRY and CDR2 as SYGVKD. There are 17 residues in the CDR3. V was pared by 3 bases and J by 9 bases, with 12 bases of the junction left unmatched. CDR3 DNA: TGTGCCATCAGTGACGGGCCGACAGGGGGGATTGGTTCACCCCTCCACTTT. It specifies CAISDGPTGGIGSPLHF.